The 12 T cell receptor beta chains in this list originate from one sample, sequenced in a study of shared clonotypes between healthy human individuals. The repertoire was sequenced with immunoSEQ multiplex PCR; TCRdb's copy has only in-frame clones and lacks some. The table lists 1,500,000 or so clones, 95% to 97% of them singletons, with about 1.2% in the top ten. The specimen sequenced was naive CD4+ T cells sorted from blood. Subset of the sample: CD45RA+ positively selected. Source of these receptors: a man between 25 and 39 years old in good health.

Worth noting for this clone: This same CDR3 is encoded by further DNA sequences in the sample. The J gene is TRBJ1-3, the V gene TRBV5-1; the match to TRBD1 covers 7 bases. Germline CDR1 reads SGHRS; CDR2 reads YFSETQ. The CDR3 contains 14 residues. The J segment lost 3 bases and the V segment lost 0 bases, leaving 0 bases of the junction unmatched. CDR3 protein: CASSLGTGGNTIYF. CDR3 nucleotides: TGCGCCAGCAGCTTGGGGACAGGTGGAAACACCATATATTTT.

This sequence joins TRBV4-1 and TRBJ1-3; 8 bases agree with TRBD1. Germline V lookup: CDR1 MGHRA, CDR2 YSYEKL. The CDR3 is made up of 17 amino acids. V was clipped by 5 bases and J by 1 base; unmatched bases: 10. CDR3 coding DNA: TGCGCCAGCAGCAACCCGGGACAGGCACCTTCTGGAAACACCATATATTTT. Protein product: CASSNPGQAPSGNTIYF.

The rearrangement uses TRBV6-5 and TRBJ1-3, with D uncertain. Germline assignment: CDR1 MNHEY and CDR2 SVGAGI. CDR3 size: 13 residues. The V end was cut by 2 bases, the J end by 7 bases, with 9 bases between. DNA of the CDR3: TGTGCCAGCAGTTACCCGGGCGCCAACACCATATATTTT. Its translation is CASSYPGANTIYF.

The V call is TRBV29-1, the J call TRBJ2-7; 9 bases agree with TRBD1. CDR3 length equals 14 residues. Germline loops: CDR1 SQVTM, CDR2 ANQGSEA. V gave up 5 bases and J gave up 6 bases; unmatched junction bases: 11. Here the CDR3 DNA reads TGCAGCGTTTTACCCGGGACAGGGTCTGCCGAGCAGTACTTC. Its translation: CSVLPGTGSAEQYF.

The chain links TRBV9 to TRBJ2-5; D uncertain. The CDR3 runs 14 residues. V lost 0 bases, J lost 5 bases, and 11 bases lay in between. Germline CDR1 and CDR2: SGDLS and YYNGEE. The DNA of the CDR3 is TGTGCCAGCAGCGTAGCTGGACGGTTGGAGACCCAGTACTTC. It translates to CASSVAGRLETQYF.

The rearrangement links TRBV19 to TRBJ2-1; D could derive from TRBD1 or TRBD2 (6 bases each). In germline, CDR1 is LNHDA, CDR2 SQIVND (reference sequence). CDR3 size: 19 residues. With 5 bases removed from V and 0 bases from J, the gap between germline ends came to 23 bases. Here the CDR3 DNA reads TGTGCCAGTAGTTTCAGCTTAGGGGGAGGTCCTCCCTCCTACAATGAGCAGTTCTTC. Translated: CASSFSLGGGPPSYNEQFF. Full variable domain (outside the CDR3, taken from reference TRBV19 and TRBJ2-1): DGGITQSPKYLFRKEGQNVTLSCEQNLNHDAMYWYRQDPGQGLRLIYYSQIVNDFQKGDIAEGYSVSREKKESFPLTVTSAQKNPTAFYLCASSFSLGGGPPSYNEQFFGPGTRLTVL.

For the CDR3, the DNA is TGTGCCAGCAGCCCTAGCGGGAGGGATTATGAGCAGTTCTTC. Encoded protein: CASSPSGRDYEQFF. V usage is TRBV5-8 and J usage is TRBJ2-1; 12 bases agree with TRBD2. Trimming at V came to 4 bases and at J to 8 bases, leaving 4 bases not matched to a gene. The CDR3 sequence is 14 residues long. The V gene's germline CDR1 is SGHTS and CDR2 YDEGEE.

The chain joins TRBV5-1 to TRBJ2-6; D is uncertain. The germline V gene has CDR1 SGHRS and CDR2 YFSETQ. V was pared by 1 base and J by 4 bases, with 9 bases between. The CDR3 is made up of 15 amino acids. CDR3 coding DNA: TGCGCCAGCAGCTTGATATTATCCGGGGCCAACGTCCTGACTTTC. Translated: CASSLILSGANVLTF.

The chain combines TRBV6-5 with TRBJ2-2; D may be TRBD1 (6 bases). There are 16 residues in the CDR3. Trimming pared 4 bases from V and 2 bases from J, leaving 14 bases between. The germline gives CDR1 MNHEY, CDR2 SVGAGI. CDR3: CASSSSGAANTGELFF. CDR3 nucleotides: TGTGCCAGCAGTTCTTCAGGGGCCGCCAACACCGGGGAGCTGTTTTTT.

This chain uses TRBV18 with TRBJ2-3, with a tentative D call TRBD2 (5 bases). CDR3 length: 14 amino acids. The germline gives CDR1 KGHSH, CDR2 LQKENI. With 2 bases removed from V and 6 bases from J, the gap between germline ends came to 12 bases. DNA for the CDR3: TGTGCCAGCTCACCAGCAGCGGTGGATGATACGCAGTATTTT. Amino acids: CASSPAAVDDTQYF.

CDR3 sequence (DNA): TGTGCCAGCAGTTTCTCAAACTCCTACGAGCAGTACTTC. Its protein is CASSFSNSYEQYF. This sequence joins TRBV27 and TRBJ2-7; D call uncertain. There are 13 residues in the CDR3. The ends were cut back, 3 bases at V and 0 bases at J, with 6 bases in the middle. Germline CDR1 is MNHEY and CDR2 is SMNVEV (reference sequence).

V and J are TRBV10-1 and TRBJ2-2; D gene ambiguous. V lost 6 bases to trimming and J lost 4 bases, with 9 bases between them. The CDR3 is 13 residues long. Germline values: CDR1 WNHNN, CDR2 SYGVQD (reference sequence). The CDR3 region is CASRGTSTGELFF. The DNA for the CDR3 is TGCGCCAGCAGGGGCACAAGCACCGGGGAGCTGTTTTTT.